The 14 T cell receptor beta chains below all came from one sample that was sequenced in a study of blood T cell repertoires in COVID-19. This table comes from immunoSEQ multiplex PCR, and its TCRdb copy is limited to in-frame clones, with some not included. The table lists some 400,000 clones, 91% of them singletons. Sequencing was done on a sample of PBMCs or T cells enriched from blood (not recorded which). The receptors shown here come from a woman aged 35 to 49 who had been exposed to COVID-19.

The chain uses TRBV5-5 and TRBJ1-5; the match to TRBD1 covers 7 bases. This CDR3 is built from 15 residues. With V trimmed by 4 bases and J by 3 bases, 7 bases remained unmatched. The germline V gene encodes CDR1 SGHKS and CDR2 YYEKEE (reference sequence). The CDR3 is CASSLRDSYNQPQHF. The CDR3 region has the DNA TGTGCCAGCAGCCTCCGGGACAGCTACAATCAGCCCCAGCATTTT.

The gene calls are TRBV2 and TRBJ2-2, with TRBD1 as a possible D gene (6 bases). The CDR3 runs to 15 residues. The ends were cut back, 5 bases at V and 4 bases at J, with 14 bases in the middle. CDR1 and CDR2 from the germline V gene are SNHLY and FYNNEI. CDR3 bases: TGTGCCAGCAGTCTAAATCTAGGGGGCACCGGGGAGCTGTTTTTT. Protein: CASSLNLGGTGELFF.

The rearrangement links TRBV4-3 to TRBJ2-7, with D perhaps matching TRBD2 (6 bases). V was clipped by 3 bases and J by 5 bases, with 11 bases between them. Germline V CDR1 and CDR2: LGHNA, YSLEER. This CDR3 is 13 amino acids long. This chain's CDR3 is CASSHLRGDEQYF. CDR3 bases: TGCGCCAGCAGCCATCTTCGCGGGGACGAGCAGTACTTC.

J is TRBJ2-5 and V is TRBV3-1 (or the pseudogene TRBV3-2); D may be TRBD1 (5 bases). This CDR3 has 16 residues. Trimming cost V 4 bases and J 2 bases, with 17 bases left between them. Germline V gene sequence: CDR1 LGHDT, CDR2 YNNKEL (reference sequence). The CDR3 DNA reads as TGTGCCAGCAGCCCGTGGGGCCGGGCCGATCAAGAGACCCAGTACTTC. This codes for CASSPWGRADQETQYF.

Only one count was recorded for this clone. The genes are TRBV30 and TRBJ1-2, with D perhaps TRBD1 (6 bases). The CDR3 is 17 amino acids. Germline V gives CDR1 GTSNPN, CDR2 SVGIG (reference sequence). Trimming took 0 bases from V and 8 from J, leaving 25 bases between them. The CDR3: CAWSVRPQLAGEGGYTF. The CDR3 coding sequence is TGTGCCTGGAGTGTACGGCCCCAATTGGCAGGGGAAGGCGGCTACACCTTC.

The chain joins TRBV6-5 to TRBJ2-2; possible D gene TRBD1, 5 bases. CDR1 and CDR2 from the germline V gene are MNHEY and SVGAGI. The CDR3 spans 15 residues. V was clipped by 5 bases and J by 1 base, with 11 bases between them. For the CDR3, the DNA is TGTGCCAGCAGTAGGCATGGACAGAACACCGGGGAGCTGTTTTTT. It translates to CASSRHGQNTGELFF.

The CDR3 DNA follows: TGTGCCAGCAGCCCCGGGACAGCCTACAATGAGCAGTTCTTC. Its translation is CASSPGTAYNEQFF. The V call is TRBV14, the J call TRBJ2-1, with 7 bases fitting TRBD1. V was clipped by 4 bases and J by 2 bases; unmatched bases: 2. In germline, CDR1 is SGHDN, CDR2 FVKESK. This CDR3 comprises 14 residues.

The chain carries TRBV5-1 and TRBJ1-2; D remains unclear. The CDR3 loop spans 14 amino acids. Germline CDR1 SGHRS, CDR2 YFSETQ. V lost 4 bases, J lost 3 bases, and 13 bases lay in between. This CDR3 reads CASSLDRGYYGYTF. The CDR3 nucleotides are TGCGCCAGCAGCCTAGATCGGGGTTACTATGGCTACACCTTC.

The J gene is TRBJ2-7, the V gene TRBV5-1; 9 bases agree with TRBD1. The germline V gene has CDR1 SGHRS and CDR2 YFSETQ. The CDR3 is made up of 15 amino acids. Losses at the gene ends were 1 base for V and 3 bases for J; bases not matched to a gene: 5. CDR3 loop: CASSLWDRVNYEQYF. DNA for the CDR3: TGCGCCAGCAGCTTGTGGGACAGGGTAAACTACGAGCAGTACTTC.

The chain has TRBV9 and TRBJ2-3, with D uncertain. There are 14 residues in the CDR3. With 0 bases removed from V and 0 bases from J, the gap between germline ends came to 5 bases. CDR1 and CDR2 (germline): SGDLS, YYNGEE. CDR3 amino acids: CASSVVPSTDTQYF. Here the CDR3 DNA reads TGTGCCAGCAGCGTAGTTCCGAGCACAGATACGCAGTATTTT.

The V gene is TRBV10-2, the J gene TRBJ1-5, with D hard to call. The germline V gene encodes CDR1 WSHSY and CDR2 SAAADI. V lost 2 bases and J lost 3, with 8 bases in between. The CDR3 consists of 14 residues. CDR3 residues: CASSEAGNNQPQHF. The CDR3 region has the DNA TGCGCCAGCAGTGAGGCGGGGAACAATCAGCCCCAGCATTTT.

V and J are TRBV12-3 or TRBV12-4 and TRBJ2-2; tentatively, D is TRBD1 (6 bases). The CDR3 covers 13 residues. V lost 5 bases and J lost 6, with 10 bases in between. This CDR3 reads CASSHRVSGELFF. The DNA of the CDR3 is TGTGCCAGCAGTCACAGGGTCTCCGGGGAGCTGTTTTTT.

Concerning this clone itself: Germline is not matched at one junction end, which may reflect a read error. The chain recombines TRBV7-2 with TRBJ1-2; a weak D match, TRBD1 (6 bases). Germline-derived CDR1 and CDR2 are SGHTA and FQGNSA. This CDR3 comprises 13 residues. The CDR3 is CASTLTGFHGYTF. The CDR3 DNA sequence: TGTGCCAGCACCTTAACAGGGTTTCATGGCTACACCTTC.

This clone was detected only a few times. The J gene is TRBJ2-7, the V gene TRBV21-1; the table's D call, TRBD2, was not checked against the DNA. TRBV21-1 is given as a pseudogene. The CDR3 loop spans 15 amino acids. CDR3 residues: CASSNPWEPSYEQYF. CDR3 DNA: TGTGCCAGCAGCAATCCGTGGGAGCCCTCCTACGAGCAGTACTTC.